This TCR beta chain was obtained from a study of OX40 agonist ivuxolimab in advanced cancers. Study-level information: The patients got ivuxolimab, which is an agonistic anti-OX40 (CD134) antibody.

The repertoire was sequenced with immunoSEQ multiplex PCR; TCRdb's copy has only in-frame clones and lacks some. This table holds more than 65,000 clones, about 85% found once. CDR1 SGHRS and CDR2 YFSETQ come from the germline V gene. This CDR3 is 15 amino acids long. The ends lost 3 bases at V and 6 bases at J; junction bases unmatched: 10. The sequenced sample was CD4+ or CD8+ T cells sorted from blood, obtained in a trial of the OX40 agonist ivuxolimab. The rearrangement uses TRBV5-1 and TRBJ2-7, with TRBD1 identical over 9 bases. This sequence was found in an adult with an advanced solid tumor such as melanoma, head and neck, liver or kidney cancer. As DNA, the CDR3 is TGCGCCAGCAGCTCGGGACAGGGTTCGGGAGCCGAGCAGTACTTC. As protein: CASSSGQGSGAEQYF.